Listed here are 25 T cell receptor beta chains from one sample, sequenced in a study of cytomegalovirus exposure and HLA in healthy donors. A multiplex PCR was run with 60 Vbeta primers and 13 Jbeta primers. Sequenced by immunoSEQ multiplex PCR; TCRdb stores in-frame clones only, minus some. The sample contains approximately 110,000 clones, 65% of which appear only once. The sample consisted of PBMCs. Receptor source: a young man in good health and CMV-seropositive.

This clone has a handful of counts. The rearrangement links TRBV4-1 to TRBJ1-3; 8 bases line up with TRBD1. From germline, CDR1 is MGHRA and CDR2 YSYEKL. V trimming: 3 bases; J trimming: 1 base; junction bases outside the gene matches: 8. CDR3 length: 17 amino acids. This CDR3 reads CASSHLTGGASGNTIYF. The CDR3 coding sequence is TGCGCCAGCAGCCACCTTACAGGGGGAGCATCTGGAAACACCATATATTTT.

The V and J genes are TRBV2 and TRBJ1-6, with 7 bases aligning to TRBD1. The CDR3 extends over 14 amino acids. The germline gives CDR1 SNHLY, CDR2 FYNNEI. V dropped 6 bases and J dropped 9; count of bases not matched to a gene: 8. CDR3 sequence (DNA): TGTGCCAGCAGGACGGGAACAGGGGCTTCACCCCTCCACTTT. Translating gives CASRTGTGASPLHF.

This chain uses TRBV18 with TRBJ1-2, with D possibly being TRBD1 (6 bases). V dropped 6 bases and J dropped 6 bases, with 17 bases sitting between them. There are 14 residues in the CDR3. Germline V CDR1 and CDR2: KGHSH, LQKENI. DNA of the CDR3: TGTGCCAGCTCCCGGGATTACAGGGAAGATGGCTACACCTTC. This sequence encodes CASSRDYREDGYTF.

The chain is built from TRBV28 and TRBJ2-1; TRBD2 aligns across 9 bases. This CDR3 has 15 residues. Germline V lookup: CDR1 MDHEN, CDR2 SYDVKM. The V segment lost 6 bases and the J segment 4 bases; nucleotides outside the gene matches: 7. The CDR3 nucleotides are TGTGCCAGCAGATACGGGACTAGCTCTTACAATGAGCAGTTCTTC. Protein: CASRYGTSSYNEQFF. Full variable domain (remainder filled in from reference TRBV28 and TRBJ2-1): DVKVTQSSRYLVKRTGEKVFLECVQDMDHENMFWYRQDPGLGLRLIYFSYDVKMKEKGDIPEGYSVSREKKERFSLILESASTNQTSMYLCASRYGTSSYNEQFFGPGTRLTVL.

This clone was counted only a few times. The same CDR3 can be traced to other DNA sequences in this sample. The CDR3 DNA follows: TGCGCCAGCAGCTTGGTTGGCTCCTCCTACGAGCAGTACTTC. This sequence encodes CASSLVGSSYEQYF. This sequence joins TRBV5-1 and TRBJ2-7; D call uncertain. There are 14 residues in the CDR3. Germline V gene lookup returns CDR1 SGHRS and CDR2 YFSETQ. Trimming stripped 0 bases from V and 0 bases from J, with 7 bases between.

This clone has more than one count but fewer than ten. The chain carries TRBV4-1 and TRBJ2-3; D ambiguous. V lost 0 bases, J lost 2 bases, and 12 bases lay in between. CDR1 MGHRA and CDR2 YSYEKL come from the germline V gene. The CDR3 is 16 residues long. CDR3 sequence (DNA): TGCGCCAGCAGCCAAGATGATCGGAGATACACAGATACGCAGTATTTT. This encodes CASSQDDRRYTDTQYF.

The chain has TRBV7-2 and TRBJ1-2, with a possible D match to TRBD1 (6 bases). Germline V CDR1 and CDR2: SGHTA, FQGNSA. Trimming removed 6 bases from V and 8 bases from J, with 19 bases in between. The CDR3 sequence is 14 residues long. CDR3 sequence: CASRDTGLGVGYTF. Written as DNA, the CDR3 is TGTGCCAGCAGGGACACAGGGCTAGGAGTGGGCTACACCTTC.

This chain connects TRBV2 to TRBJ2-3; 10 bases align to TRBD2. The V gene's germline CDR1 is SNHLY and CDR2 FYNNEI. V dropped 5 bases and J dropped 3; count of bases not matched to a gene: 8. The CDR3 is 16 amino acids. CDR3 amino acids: CASSRPLAGVTDTQYF. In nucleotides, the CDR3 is TGTGCCAGCAGTAGACCTCTAGCGGGGGTGACAGATACGCAGTATTTT.

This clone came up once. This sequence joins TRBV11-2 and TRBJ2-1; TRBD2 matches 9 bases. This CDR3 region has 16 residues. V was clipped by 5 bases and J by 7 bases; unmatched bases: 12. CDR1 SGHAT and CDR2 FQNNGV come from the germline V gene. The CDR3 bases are TGTGCCAGCAGCGACCAATCCGCGGGGGGGAAAAATGAGCAGTTCTTC. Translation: CASSDQSAGGKNEQFF.

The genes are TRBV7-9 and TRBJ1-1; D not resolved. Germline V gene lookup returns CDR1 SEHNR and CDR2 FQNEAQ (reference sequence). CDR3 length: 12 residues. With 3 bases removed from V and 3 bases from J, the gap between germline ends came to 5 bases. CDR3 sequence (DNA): TGTGCCAGCAGCTTTGGAGACACTGAAGCTTTCTTT. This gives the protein CASSFGDTEAFF.

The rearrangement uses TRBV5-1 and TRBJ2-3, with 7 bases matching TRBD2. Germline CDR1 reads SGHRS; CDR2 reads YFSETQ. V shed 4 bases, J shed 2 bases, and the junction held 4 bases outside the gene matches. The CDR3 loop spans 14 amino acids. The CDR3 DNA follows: TGCGCCAGCAGCAGCGGGGAGCTCACAGATACGCAGTATTTT. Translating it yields CASSSGELTDTQYF.

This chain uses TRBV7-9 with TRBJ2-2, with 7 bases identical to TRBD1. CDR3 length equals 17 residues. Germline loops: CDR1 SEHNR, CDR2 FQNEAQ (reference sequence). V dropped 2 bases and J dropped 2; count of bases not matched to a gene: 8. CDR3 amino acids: CASSLSGTAINTGELFF. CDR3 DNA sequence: TGTGCCAGCAGCTTATCGGGGACAGCCATTAACACCGGGGAGCTGTTTTTT.

CDR3: CASSPTLAGSTDTQYF. The CDR3 nucleotides are TGCGCCAGCAGCCCAACCCTAGCGGGGAGCACAGATACGCAGTATTTT. The gene calls are TRBV5-1 and TRBJ2-3; 9 bases fit TRBD2. This CDR3 is 16 amino acids long. Per germline, CDR1 SGHRS and CDR2 YFSETQ. V shed 4 bases and J 0 bases; nucleotides not matched to a gene: 6.

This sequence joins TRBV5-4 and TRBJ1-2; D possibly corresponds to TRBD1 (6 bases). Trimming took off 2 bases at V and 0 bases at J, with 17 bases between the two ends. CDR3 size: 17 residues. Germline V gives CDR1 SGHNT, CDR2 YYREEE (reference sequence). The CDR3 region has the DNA TGTGCCAGCAGCTTTTTGTCCAACAGGGCCCCTAACTATGGCTACACCTTC. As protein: CASSFLSNRAPNYGYTF.

The chain's CDR3 is CASKMTSMNTEAFF. CDR3 bases: TGTGCCAGCAAAATGACAAGCATGAACACTGAAGCTTTCTTT. This chain joins TRBV27 and TRBJ1-1; D is ambiguous. Germline CDR1 and CDR2: MNHEY and SMNVEV (reference sequence). The CDR3 is 14 amino acids. V gave up 7 bases and J gave up 0 bases, with 12 bases separating them.

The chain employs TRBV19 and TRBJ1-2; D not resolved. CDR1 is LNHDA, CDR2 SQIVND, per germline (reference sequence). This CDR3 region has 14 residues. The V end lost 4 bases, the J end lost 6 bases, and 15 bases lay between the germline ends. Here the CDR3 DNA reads TGTGCCAGTAGTACCACCGGGAGTTTCGATGGCTACACCTTC. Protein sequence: CASSTTGSFDGYTF.

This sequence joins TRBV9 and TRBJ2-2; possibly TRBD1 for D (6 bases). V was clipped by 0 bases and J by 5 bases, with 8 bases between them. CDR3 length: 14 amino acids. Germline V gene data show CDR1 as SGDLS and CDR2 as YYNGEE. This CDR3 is CASSVGQGTGELFF. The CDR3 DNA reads TGTGCCAGCAGCGTAGGGCAGGGGACCGGGGAGCTGTTTTTT.

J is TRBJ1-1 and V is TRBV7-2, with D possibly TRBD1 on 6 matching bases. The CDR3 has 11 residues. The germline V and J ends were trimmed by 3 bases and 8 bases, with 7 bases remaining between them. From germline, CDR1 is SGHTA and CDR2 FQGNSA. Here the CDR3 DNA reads TGTGCCAGCAGCTTGGGGACAGAAGCTTTCTTT. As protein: CASSLGTEAFF.

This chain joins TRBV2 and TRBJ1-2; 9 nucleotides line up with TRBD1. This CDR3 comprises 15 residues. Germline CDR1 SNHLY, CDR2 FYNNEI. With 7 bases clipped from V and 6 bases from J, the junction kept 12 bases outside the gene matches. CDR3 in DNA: TGTGCCAGCACTAGATCGGGACAGGGCTACGATGGCTACACCTTC. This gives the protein CASTRSGQGYDGYTF.

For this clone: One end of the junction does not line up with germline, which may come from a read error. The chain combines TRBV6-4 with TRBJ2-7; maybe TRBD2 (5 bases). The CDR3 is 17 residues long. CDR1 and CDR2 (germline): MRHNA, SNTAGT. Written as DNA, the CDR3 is TGTGCCAGCAGTGACTCGTGGAGGACCCCCCGCGCCCACGAGCGGTACTTC. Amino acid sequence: CASSDSWRTPRAHERYF.

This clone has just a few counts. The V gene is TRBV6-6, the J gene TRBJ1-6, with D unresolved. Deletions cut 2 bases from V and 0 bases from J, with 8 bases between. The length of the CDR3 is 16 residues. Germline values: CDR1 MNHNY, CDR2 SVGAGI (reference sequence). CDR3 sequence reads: CASSYPSSSYNSPLHF. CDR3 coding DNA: TGTGCCAGCAGTTACCCCTCCAGCTCCTATAATTCACCCCTCCACTTT.

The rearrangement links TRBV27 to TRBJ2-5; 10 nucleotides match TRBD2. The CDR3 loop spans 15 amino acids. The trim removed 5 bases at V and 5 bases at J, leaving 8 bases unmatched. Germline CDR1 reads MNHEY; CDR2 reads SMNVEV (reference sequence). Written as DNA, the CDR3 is TGTGCCAGCAGTGGCCAGGGGACTAGCGTTGAGACCCAGTACTTC. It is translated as CASSGQGTSVETQYF.

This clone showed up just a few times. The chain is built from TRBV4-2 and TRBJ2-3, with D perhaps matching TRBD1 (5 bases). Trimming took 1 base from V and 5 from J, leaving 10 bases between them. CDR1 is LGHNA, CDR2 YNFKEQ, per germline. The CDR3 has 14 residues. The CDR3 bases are TGTGCCAGCAGCCAAGGGGGCGACAGAGATACGCAGTATTTT. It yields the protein CASSQGGDRDTQYF.

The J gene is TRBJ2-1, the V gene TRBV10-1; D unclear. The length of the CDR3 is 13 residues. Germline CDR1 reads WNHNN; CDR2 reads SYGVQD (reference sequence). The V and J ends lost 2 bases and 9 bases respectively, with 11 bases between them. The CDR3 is CASSETFSVEQFF. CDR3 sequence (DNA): TGCGCCAGCAGTGAGACTTTTTCGGTTGAGCAGTTCTTC.

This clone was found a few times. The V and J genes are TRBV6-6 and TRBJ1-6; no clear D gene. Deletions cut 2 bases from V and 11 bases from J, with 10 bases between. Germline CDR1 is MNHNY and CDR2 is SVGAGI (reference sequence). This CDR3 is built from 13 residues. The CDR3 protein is CASSYTYSAPLHF. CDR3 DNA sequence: TGTGCCAGCAGTTACACCTATAGTGCACCCCTCCACTTT.